The TCR beta chain described here comes from a study of blood T cell repertoires in COVID-19. The repertoire was sequenced with immunoSEQ multiplex PCR; TCRdb's copy has only in-frame clones and lacks some. The sample shows approximately 170,000 clones, 75% to 90% of them seen only once. Source material: peripheral blood. This sequence was found in a woman aged 70-85 years with COVID-19, enrolled during active disease.

The DNA of the CDR3 is TGCACCAGCAGCCAGGGACAGGGGATCCAAGAGACCCAGTACTTC. It specifies CTSSQGQGIQETQYF. The J gene is TRBJ2-5, the V gene TRBV1; the table's D gene call, TRBD1, was not cross checked with the DNA. TRBV1 counts as a pseudogene. This CDR3 has 15 amino acids.